This TCR beta chain was found in a study of graft-versus-host responses after intestinal transplantation. TCRdb's table, derived via immunoSEQ multiplex PCR, lists solely in-frame clones and lacks some. This sample yields more than 900 clones, of which approximately 49% are seen a single time; more than 12% belongs to the top ten. Germline V gives CDR1 SQVTM, CDR2 ANQGSEA. The length of the CDR3 is 13 residues. Trimming cost V 1 base and J 9 bases, with 13 bases left between them. With approximately 200,000 irradiated, violet-dye-labeled stimulator cells, approximately 200,000 CFSE-labeled responder cells were plated. Proliferating CFSE-low CD3+CD4+ and CD3+CD8+ responders were sorted post-reaction.

The rearrangement joins TRBV29-1 to TRBJ2-1; D is uncertain. Sequencing was performed on alloreactive CD8+ T cells from a mixed lymphocyte reaction culture, taken before transplantation. As to subset: CFSE-low proliferating T cells sorted from roughly 6-day pre-transplant mixed lymphocyte reaction (GvH or HvG direction). This sequence was found in a human patient who was an organ donor for intestinal transplantation. CDR3 amino acids: CSVEAHARLEQFF. The CDR3 nucleotides read TGCAGCGTTGAAGCCCACGCTAGACTTGAGCAGTTCTTC.